This TCR beta chain appears in the sequencing data of a study of long-term antiretroviral therapy in people with HIV. The wider study: It was about a decade after the earliest samples that the 2015 immediate-ART recommendation appeared. Notes on the study in general: Although diversity increased after ART, it remained lower than in transplant donor controls.

Running of the v3.0 immunoSEQ assay took place at survey level. Libraries were prepared by immunoSEQ multiplex PCR; TCRdb keeps only in-frame clonotypes and omits some of them. The table records around 15,000 clones, around 84% of them present only once. It was in the United States that all participants with HIV were treated. In the case of this clone: What it binds is not known.

Germline CDR1 is MGHDK and CDR2 is SYGVNS. The CDR3 extends over 14 amino acids. V lost 10 bases and J lost 2, with 17 bases in between. The chain carries TRBV25-1 and TRBJ1-1, with a weak D call TRBD1 (6 bases). The sequence derives from a man aged 18 to 29 with HIV. Sequencing used unsorted PBMCs, obtained 0.1 years after starting antiretroviral therapy. Here the CDR3 reads CATSPGGANTEAFF. CDR3 nucleotide sequence: TGTGCCACCTCGCCGGGGGGGGCTAACACTGAAGCTTTCTTT. Complete variable domain (other parts from reference TRBV25-1 and TRBJ1-1): EADIYQTPRYLVIGTGKKITLECSQTMGHDKMYWYQQDPGMELHLIHYSYGVNSTEKGDLSSESTVSRIRTEHFPLTLESARPSHTSQYLCATSPGGANTEAFFGQGTRLTVV.